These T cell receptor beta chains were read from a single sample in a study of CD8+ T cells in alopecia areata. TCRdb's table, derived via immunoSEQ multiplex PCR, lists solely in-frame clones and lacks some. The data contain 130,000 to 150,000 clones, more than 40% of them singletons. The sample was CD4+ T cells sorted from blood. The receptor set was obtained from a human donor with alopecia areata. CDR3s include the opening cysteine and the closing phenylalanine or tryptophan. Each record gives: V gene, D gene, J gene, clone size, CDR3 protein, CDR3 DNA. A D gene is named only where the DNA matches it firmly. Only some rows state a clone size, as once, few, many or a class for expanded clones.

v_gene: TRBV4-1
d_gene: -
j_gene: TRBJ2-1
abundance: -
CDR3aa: CASSQEGPRGNEQFF
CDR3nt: TGCGCCAGCAGCCAAGAAGGGCCTAGGGGGAATGAGCAGTTCTTC

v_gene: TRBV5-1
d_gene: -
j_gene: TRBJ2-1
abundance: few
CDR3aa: CASSLEVASNEQFF
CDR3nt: TGCGCCAGCAGCTTGGAGGTTGCTTCCAATGAGCAGTTCTTC

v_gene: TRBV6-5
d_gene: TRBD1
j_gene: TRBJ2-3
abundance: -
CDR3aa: CASSYQDPGGTDTQYF
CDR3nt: TGTGCCAGCAGTTACCAAGACCCAGGGGGAACAGATACGCAGTATTTT

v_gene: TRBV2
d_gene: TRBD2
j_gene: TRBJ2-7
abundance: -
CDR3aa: CASRYLSGGTYEQYF
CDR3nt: TGTGCCAGCAGGTACCTTTCGGGGGGGACCTACGAGCAGTACTTC

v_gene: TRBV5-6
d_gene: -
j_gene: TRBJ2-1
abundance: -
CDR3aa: CASSLSRSEFF
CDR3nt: TGTGCCAGCAGCTTGTCCCGCTCGGAGTTCTTC

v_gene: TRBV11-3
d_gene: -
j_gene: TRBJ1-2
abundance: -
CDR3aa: CASSLDLSYGYTF
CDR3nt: TGTGCCAGCAGCTTAGATCTCAGTTATGGCTACACCTTC

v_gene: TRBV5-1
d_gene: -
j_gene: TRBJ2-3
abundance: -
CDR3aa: CASSLERDTQYF
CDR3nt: TGCGCCAGCAGCTTGGAGAGAGATACGCAGTATTTT

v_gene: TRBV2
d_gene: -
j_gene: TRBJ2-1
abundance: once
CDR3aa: CASSEAAYNEQFF
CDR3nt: TGTGCCAGCAGTGAAGCCGCCTACAATGAGCAGTTCTTC

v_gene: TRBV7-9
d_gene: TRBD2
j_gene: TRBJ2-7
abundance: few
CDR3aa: CASSSTSGGEKQYF
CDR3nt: TGTGCCAGCAGCTCCACTAGCGGGGGGGAAAAGCAGTACTTC

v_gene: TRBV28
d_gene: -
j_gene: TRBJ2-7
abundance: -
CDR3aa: CASSRPYEQYF
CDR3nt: TGTGCCAGCAGCCGGCCCTACGAGCAGTACTTC

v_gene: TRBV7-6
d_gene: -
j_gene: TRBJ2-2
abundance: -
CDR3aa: CASSLPIQGAGELFF
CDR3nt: TGTGCCAGCAGCTTACCTATCCAAGGGGCCGGGGAGCTGTTTTTT

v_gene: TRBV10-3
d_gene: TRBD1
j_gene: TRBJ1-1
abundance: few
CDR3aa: CAIRDRGSTEAFF
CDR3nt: TGTGCCATCAGAGACAGGGGAAGCACTGAAGCTTTCTTT

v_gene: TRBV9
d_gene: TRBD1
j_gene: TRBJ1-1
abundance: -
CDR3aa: CASSARGRGHSTEAFF
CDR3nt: TGTGCCAGCAGCGCCAGGGGCAGGGGGCACAGTACTGAAGCTTTCTTT

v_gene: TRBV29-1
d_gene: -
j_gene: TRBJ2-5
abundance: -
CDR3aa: CSVDRQDWKQETQYF
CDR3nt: TGCAGCGTGGATAGACAGGACTGGAAACAAGAGACCCAGTACTTC

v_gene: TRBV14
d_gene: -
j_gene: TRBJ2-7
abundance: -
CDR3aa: CASRPGVSYEQYF
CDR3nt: TGTGCCAGCAGGCCGGGCGTGTCCTACGAGCAGTACTTC

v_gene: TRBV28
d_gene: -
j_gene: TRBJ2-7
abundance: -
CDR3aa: CASSLLAYEQYF
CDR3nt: TGTGCCAGCAGTTTACTAGCATACGAGCAGTACTTC

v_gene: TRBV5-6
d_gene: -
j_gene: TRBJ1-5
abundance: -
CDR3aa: CASSLRRGPQHF
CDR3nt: TGTGCCAGCAGCTTAAGACGTGGGCCCCAGCATTTT

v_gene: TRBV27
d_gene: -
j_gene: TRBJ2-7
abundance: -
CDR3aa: CASSPTGYEQYF
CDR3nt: TGTGCCAGCAGTCCGACTGGCTACGAGCAGTACTTC

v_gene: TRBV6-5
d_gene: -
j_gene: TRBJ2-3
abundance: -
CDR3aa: CASSPGGPTTDTQYF
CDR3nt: TGTGCCAGCAGCCCAGGAGGGCCAACCACAGATACGCAGTATTTT

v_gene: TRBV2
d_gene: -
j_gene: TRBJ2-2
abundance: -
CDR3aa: CASRTGGTGELFF
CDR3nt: TGTGCCAGCAGAACGGGCGGCACCGGGGAGCTGTTTTTT

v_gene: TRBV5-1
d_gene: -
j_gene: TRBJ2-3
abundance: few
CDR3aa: CASSLAPTDTQYF
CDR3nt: TGCGCCAGCAGCTTGGCTCCCACAGATACGCAGTATTTT

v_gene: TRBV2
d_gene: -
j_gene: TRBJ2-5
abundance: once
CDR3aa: CASSSLGPQMGTQYF
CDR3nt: TGTGCCAGCAGCTCCTTGGGACCCCAAATGGGGACCCAGTACTTC

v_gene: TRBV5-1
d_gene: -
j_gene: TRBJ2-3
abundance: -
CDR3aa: CASSVDSDTQYF
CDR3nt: TGCGCCAGCAGCGTCGACTCAGATACGCAGTATTTT

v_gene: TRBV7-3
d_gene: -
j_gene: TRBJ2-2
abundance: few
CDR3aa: CASSVYTGELFF
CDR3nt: TGTGCCAGCAGCGTTTACACCGGGGAGCTGTTTTTT

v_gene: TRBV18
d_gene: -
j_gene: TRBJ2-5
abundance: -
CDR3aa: CASSPLRGAPGETQYF
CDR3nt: TGTGCCAGCTCACCTCTCCGGGGGGCGCCAGGCGAGACCCAGTACTTC

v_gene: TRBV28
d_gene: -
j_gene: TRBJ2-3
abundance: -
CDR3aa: CASSQEGAGADTQYF
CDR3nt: TGTGCCAGCAGTCAGGAGGGGGCCGGGGCAGATACGCAGTATTTT